One and the same sample provided the 25 T cell receptor beta chains below, sequenced in a study of cytomegalovirus exposure and HLA in healthy donors. With 60 Vbeta and 13 Jbeta primers, the PCR was carried out. Some clones are missing from TCRdb's copy, which holds only in-frame ones; the method was immunoSEQ multiplex PCR. The top ten hold roughly 1.9% of the sample, which has 150,000 to 200,000 clones, about 87% seen once. Sequenced sample: PBMCs. These receptors originate from a woman between 18 and 29 years old in good health and CMV-seronegative.

This clone was recorded once. The V call is TRBV28, the J call TRBJ1-1; perhaps TRBD1 as D (6 bases). V was trimmed by 7 bases and J by 9 bases, leaving 18 bases between them. This CDR3 has 13 residues. Germline V lookup: CDR1 MDHEN, CDR2 SYDVKM. In DNA form, the CDR3 reads TGTGCCAGCACCCTGGGGGGGGCCCAGCAAGCTTTCTTT. Residues: CASTLGGAQQAFF.

The rearrangement uses TRBV4-1 and TRBJ2-1; possible D gene TRBD2, 6 bases. V lost 2 bases, J lost 7 bases, and 15 bases lay in between. Per the germline V gene, CDR1 is MGHRA and CDR2 is YSYEKL. This CDR3 spans 15 amino acids. CDR3 amino acids: CASSQREGGPNEQFF. The CDR3 nucleotides are TGCGCCAGCAGCCAAAGGGAAGGAGGGCCAAATGAGCAGTTCTTC.

J is TRBJ2-1 and V is TRBV5-1, with a tentative D call TRBD2 (6 bases). This CDR3 is 15 amino acids long. V was cut by 0 bases and J by 7 bases, with 14 bases left in between. Germline CDR1 reads SGHRS; CDR2 reads YFSETQ. The CDR3 DNA sequence: TGCGCCAGCAGCTTGGAGGCGGGGACCGGGAATGAGCAGTTCTTC. Translated: CASSLEAGTGNEQFF. Using reference TRBV5-1 and TRBJ2-1 for the parts outside the CDR3, the full variable domain is KAGVTQTPRYLIKTRGQQVTLSCSPISGHRSVSWYQQTPGQGLQFLFEYFSETQRNKGNFPGRFSGRQFSNSRSEMNVSTLELGDSALYLCASSLEAGTGNEQFFGPGTRLTVL.

This clone was counted once. The V gene is TRBV28, the J gene TRBJ1-1; 7 bases are shared with TRBD1. CDR1 is MDHEN and CDR2 is SYDVKM in the germline V gene. Trimming at V came to 5 bases and at J to 3 bases, leaving 9 bases not matched to a gene. The CDR3 contains 15 residues. The CDR3 nucleotides read TGTGCCAGCAGTCCACTGACAGGGCGGGACACTGAAGCTTTCTTT. Encoded protein: CASSPLTGRDTEAFF.

The V call is TRBV7-9, the J call TRBJ2-7; the D gene is possibly TRBD1 (5 bases). The germline V gene encodes CDR1 SEHNR and CDR2 FQNEAQ (reference sequence). This CDR3 is 13 amino acids long. V was cut by 3 bases and J by 4 bases, with 10 bases left in between. Here the CDR3 DNA reads TGTGCCAGCAGCTTCGCCCAGGGTTACGAGCAGTACTTC. This sequence encodes CASSFAQGYEQYF.

This chain uses TRBV7-8 with TRBJ2-1, with TRBD2 matching 9 bases. This CDR3 has 17 residues. Trimming at V came to 1 base and at J to 8 bases, leaving 12 bases not matched to a gene. Germline V gene sequence: CDR1 SGHVS, CDR2 FQNEAQ. This chain's CDR3 is CASSLGSGAGGHDEQFF. The CDR3 DNA reads TGTGCCAGCAGCTTAGGATCGGGCGCGGGAGGGCACGATGAGCAGTTCTTC.

A few counts support this clone. The DNA of the CDR3 is TGTGCCAGCAGAATGGAGGGAGGGGTACGCGTTCGAGGAGACTATGGCTACACCTTC. It translates to CASRMEGGVRVRGDYGYTF. V and J are TRBV27 and TRBJ1-2; TRBD1 might be the D (5 bases). This CDR3 is 19 amino acids long. From germline, CDR1 is MNHEY and CDR2 SMNVEV (reference sequence). V was trimmed by 6 bases and J by 3 bases, leaving 29 bases between them.

This chain connects TRBV6-6 to TRBJ2-7; the D is unclear. The CDR3 totals 12 residues. The ends were cut back, 2 bases at V and 5 bases at J, with 7 bases in the middle. CDR1 is MNHNY, CDR2 SVGAGI, per germline (reference sequence). DNA for the CDR3: TGTGCCAGCAGTTACCCCGGTAACGAGCAGTACTTC. Protein sequence: CASSYPGNEQYF.

This rearrangement joins TRBV2 to TRBJ2-1; 7 positions agree with TRBD2. Germline V gene data show CDR1 as SNHLY and CDR2 as FYNNEI. The junction had 11 bases not matched to a gene; V was cut back by 4 bases and J by 8 bases. The CDR3 loop spans 15 amino acids. CDR3 bases: TGTGCCAGCAGTGTTAGAGCGGGAAGCGCTCATGAGCAGTTCTTC. It translates to CASSVRAGSAHEQFF.

The CDR3 DNA is TGTGCCAGCTCACTGCGCAGCGGGGGGGCCTCCGATACGCAGTATTTT. This translates into CASSLRSGGASDTQYF. This rearrangement joins TRBV18 to TRBJ2-3; TRBD2 agrees at 10 bases. Germline V gives CDR1 KGHSH, CDR2 LQKENI. Losses at the gene ends were 4 bases for V and 6 bases for J; bases not matched to a gene: 10. The CDR3 sequence is 16 residues long.

V is TRBV30 and J is TRBJ2-5; D perhaps matches TRBD2 (6 bases). The CDR3 is 17 amino acids. Between the trimmed V and J ends, which lost 1 base and 1 base, there was a span of 19 bases. CDR1 is GTSNPN, CDR2 SVGIG, per germline (reference sequence). CDR3 sequence: CAWSEGIMPSVQETQYF. CDR3 DNA: TGTGCCTGGAGTGAAGGAATAATGCCTAGCGTCCAAGAGACCCAGTACTTC.

The chain uses TRBV4-1 and TRBJ2-2; 8 bases align to TRBD2. The junction had 5 bases not matched to a gene; V was cut back by 4 bases and J by 1 base. The CDR3 runs 16 residues. Germline-derived CDR1 and CDR2 are MGHRA and YSYEKL. The CDR3 coding sequence is TGCGCCAGCAGCCCCGGGACTAGTGGGAACACCGGGGAGCTGTTTTTT. Encoded protein: CASSPGTSGNTGELFF.

Concerning this clone: As the CDR3 is not closed by the conserved phenylalanine or tryptophan, this likely results from a read error. The limits of the CDR3 on the DNA are not certain, so only TCRdb's listed CDR3 is given. The chain combines TRBV5-4 with TRBJ2-7; the D call TRBD1 from the table was never checked on the DNA. Termini included, the CDR3 measures 13 amino acids. In germline, CDR1 is SGHNT, CDR2 YYREEE (reference sequence). CDR3 protein: CASSLDSQGARSI.

This clone came up once. Other DNA sequences of this sample code for an identical CDR3. CDR3 amino acids: CASSVASDTQYF. The CDR3 nucleotides are TGTGCCAGCAGCGTAGCTAGCGATACGCAGTATTTT. The V call is TRBV9, the J call TRBJ2-3; D is possibly TRBD2 (5 bases). Germline V gene data show CDR1 as SGDLS and CDR2 as YYNGEE. This CDR3 region has 12 residues. Trimming removed 0 bases from V and 6 bases from J, with 5 bases in between.

The chain carries TRBV5-1 and TRBJ2-1, with D maybe TRBD1 (6 bases). With 6 bases removed from V and 2 bases from J, the gap between germline ends came to 15 bases. The CDR3 totals 15 residues. The germline CDR1 and CDR2 sequences are SGHRS and YFSETQ. The CDR3 is CASTQKGVTYNEQFF. The CDR3 region has the DNA TGCGCCAGCACCCAGAAGGGGGTAACCTACAATGAGCAGTTCTTC.

This chain joins TRBV5-5 and TRBJ1-2; maybe TRBD1 (5 bases). Germline V gives CDR1 SGHKS, CDR2 YYEKEE (reference sequence). The CDR3 runs 14 residues. Trimming shortened V by 1 base and J by 9 bases, and 16 bases separated the two germline ends. CDR3 loop: CASSLPLTVPSYTF. CDR3 sequence (DNA): TGTGCCAGCAGCTTGCCATTGACAGTCCCCAGCTACACCTTC. Full variable domain (remainder filled in from reference TRBV5-5 and TRBJ1-2): DAGVTQSPTHLIKTRGQQVTLRCSPISGHKSVSWYQQVLGQGPQFIFQYYEKEERGRGNFPDRFSARQFPNYSSELNVNALLLGDSALYLCASSLPLTVPSYTFGSGTRLTVV.

The CDR3 loop is CATSWMPGTGGYEQYF. As DNA, the CDR3 is TGTGCCACCAGTTGGATGCCCGGGACAGGGGGCTACGAGCAGTACTTC. This chain links TRBV15 with TRBJ2-5, with 11 bases aligning to TRBD1. With the DNA end fitting TRBJ2-7 better, the J assignment may be wrong. This CDR3 is 16 amino acids long. CDR1 is LNHNV and CDR2 is YYDKDF in the germline V gene (reference sequence).

V and J are TRBV13 and TRBJ2-7; a weak D match, TRBD1 (6 bases). The V gene lost 5 bases and the J gene lost 4 bases, with 21 bases spanning the gap. Looked up from germline, CDR1 is PRHDT and CDR2 is FYEKMQ (reference sequence). The length of the CDR3 is 16 residues. DNA for the CDR3: TGTGCCAGCAGCCGGAGTGGTGGGGGCCTCGATTACGAGCAGTACTTC. It codes for CASSRSGGGLDYEQYF. Using reference TRBV13 and TRBJ2-7 for the parts outside the CDR3, the full variable domain is AAGVIQSPRHLIKEKRETATLKCYPIPRHDTVYWYQQGPGQDPQFLISFYEKMQSDKGSIPDRFSAQQFSDYHSELNMSSLELGDSALYFCASSRSGGGLDYEQYFGPGTRLTVT.

This clone appeared once. The chain employs TRBV5-1 and TRBJ2-2, with 7 bases identical to TRBD1. Germline trimming cut 3 bases from V and 6 bases from J; bases unmatched to any gene: 8. This CDR3 spans 15 amino acids. Germline assignment: CDR1 SGHRS and CDR2 YFSETQ. The CDR3 loop is CASSSMPGTAGELFF. CDR3 nucleotide sequence: TGCGCCAGCAGCTCAATGCCCGGGACAGCCGGGGAGCTGTTTTTT.

In this sample, this clone turned up once. The chain carries TRBV28 and TRBJ1-2, with D perhaps TRBD1 (6 bases). The V end lost 5 bases, the J end lost 8 bases, and 18 bases lay between the germline ends. Germline V lookup: CDR1 MDHEN, CDR2 SYDVKM. This CDR3 has 14 residues. In DNA, the CDR3 is TGTGCCAGCAGTGGACAGATCACCTTCCTAGGCTACACCTTC. It encodes CASSGQITFLGYTF.

This chain joins TRBV5-6 and TRBJ1-2, with TRBD1 as a possible D gene (5 bases). From germline, CDR1 is SGHDT and CDR2 YYEEEE. V gave up 4 bases and J gave up 2 bases, with 18 bases separating them. This CDR3 contains 16 residues. The CDR3 sequence: CASSQGLLLGNYGYTF. CDR3 sequence (DNA): TGTGCCAGCAGCCAGGGACTCCTTCTGGGAAACTATGGCTACACCTTC.

The gene calls are TRBV2 and TRBJ1-3; D unresolved. The CDR3 is 15 residues long. Between the trimmed V and J ends, which lost 6 bases and 0 bases, there was a span of 12 bases. Germline values: CDR1 SNHLY, CDR2 FYNNEI. The CDR3 sequence is CASREKSHSGNTIYF. DNA for the CDR3: TGTGCCAGCAGGGAGAAGTCTCACTCTGGAAACACCATATATTTT.

This chain uses TRBV18 with TRBJ1-1; possible D gene TRBD1, 6 bases. V was shortened by 4 bases and J by 14 bases, with 20 bases between the two germline ends. CDR1 is KGHSH and CDR2 is LQKENI in the germline V gene. This CDR3 has 13 amino acids. The CDR3 DNA sequence: TGTGCCAGCTCACGTACCCGACAGGCGGGGGAGTTCTTT. It encodes CASSRTRQAGEFF.

The gene calls are TRBV27 and TRBJ1-5; weak D call: TRBD1 (5 bases). Germline V gene sequence: CDR1 MNHEY, CDR2 SMNVEV (reference sequence). The CDR3 spans 13 residues. The ends were cut back, 7 bases at V and 4 bases at J, with 11 bases in the middle. CDR3 sequence: CASKPGGNQPQHF. The CDR3 DNA follows: TGTGCCAGCAAACCGGGGGGGAATCAGCCCCAGCATTTT.

This chain connects TRBV25-1 to TRBJ1-3; D not resolved. Trimming took 7 bases from V and 6 from J, leaving 10 bases between them. Germline values: CDR1 MGHDK, CDR2 SYGVNS. The CDR3 covers 12 residues. CDR3 coding DNA: TGTGCCAGCAAAGATAGCCTAAACACCATATATTTT. Protein product: CASKDSLNTIYF.